This TCR beta chain was recovered during a study of CD8 T cells in Susac syndrome. RNA totalling about 0.45 to 1 ug underwent reverse transcription with random hexamers. Amplification of TCR beta CDR3 was carried out by immunoSEQ multiplex PCR, which covered 54 Vbeta and 13 Jbeta segments. One entry per CDR3 protein, called by TCRdb with MiXCR from the immunoSEQ multiplex PCR reads. The sample comprises about 190,000 distinct CDR3 sequences, 90% to 95% of which are singletons, and 0.09% to 0.12% rests with the top ten. The controls were healthy donors who were matched for age and sex. Trimming left V 4 bases short and J 11 bases short, with 14 bases between. The CDR3 contains 12 residues. Germline V lookup: CDR1 LGHDT, CDR2 YNNKEL (reference sequence).

The TCR was taken from a human donor in good health. Sequenced material: CD4+ T cells from PBMCs. The rearrangement links TRBV3-1 to TRBJ1-1; D gene uncertain. CDR3 in amino acids: CASSPDLVRAFF. The CDR3 DNA follows: TGTGCCAGCAGCCCCGACTTAGTCCGGGCTTTCTTT.